These 14 T cell receptor beta chains share one sample of origin, sequenced in a study of type 1 and type 2 diabetes patients. Amplification started from genomic DNA. The TCR beta CDR3 region was amplified using 30 forward and 13 reverse primers. Using its own MiXCR run on the multiplex PCR reads, TCRdb lists one record per CDR3 protein. The sample consists of about 270,000 distinct CDR3 sequences, more than 40% of them appearing once. The sequencing input was peripheral blood mononuclear cells (PBMCs). These receptors were taken from a man between 18 and 29 years old with type 2 diabetes.

This clonotype turned up a few times. Possible read error: a much larger clone is one base away. CDR3 DNA: TGTGCCAGCAGCCAGGGGTACTATGGCTACACCTTC. Protein sequence: CASSQGYYGYTF. The chain employs TRBV11-2 and TRBJ1-2; D possibly corresponds to TRBD1 (6 bases). The CDR3 has 12 amino acids. The germline gives CDR1 SGHAT, CDR2 FQNNGV. V lost 5 bases to trimming and J lost 3 bases, with 7 bases between them. The full variable domain, its missing parts supplied by reference TRBV11-2 and TRBJ1-2, is EAGVAQSPRYKIIEKRQSVAFWCNPISGHATLYWYQQILGQGPKLLIQFQNNGVVDDSQLPKDRFSAERLKGVDSTLKIQPAKLEDSAVYLCASSQGYYGYTFGSGTRLTVV.

This chain links TRBV6-5 with TRBJ2-1, with 7 bases lining up with TRBD1. Germline CDR1 and CDR2: MNHEY and SVGAGI. Germline trimming cut 7 bases from V and 1 base from J; bases unmatched to any gene: 10. The CDR3 contains 16 residues. DNA for the CDR3: TGTGCCAGCACCAAAGAATCGGGACAGTCCTACAATGAGCAGTTCTTC. This sequence encodes CASTKESGQSYNEQFF.

This clonotype has more than one count but fewer than ten. The chain joins TRBV19 to TRBJ2-3, with 7 bases identical to TRBD1. Looked up from germline, CDR1 is LNHDA and CDR2 is SQIVND (reference sequence). V lost 5 bases and J lost 2; bases outside the gene matches: 13. CDR3 size: 17 residues. Here the CDR3 reads CASSSMGQPALTDTQYF. The CDR3 DNA follows: TGTGCCAGTAGTTCTATGGGACAGCCGGCCCTCACAGATACGCAGTATTTT.

This clonotype showed up many times. The V gene is TRBV2, the J gene TRBJ1-1, with 10 nucleotides matching TRBD1. V lost 6 bases and J lost 4; bases outside the gene matches: 8. CDR3 length: 15 amino acids. The germline V gene has CDR1 SNHLY and CDR2 FYNNEI. CDR3 sequence reads: CASRRQGAQGTEAFF. Written as DNA, the CDR3 is TGTGCCAGCAGGAGACAGGGGGCGCAGGGCACTGAAGCTTTCTTT.

The chain carries TRBV5-1 and TRBJ1-2; 10 bases map to TRBD1. The CDR3 contains 17 residues. V trimming: 1 base; J trimming: 1 base; junction bases outside the gene matches: 7. Germline CDR1 is SGHRS and CDR2 is YFSETQ. The CDR3 spells CASSLSGTGADNYGYTF. For the CDR3, the DNA is TGCGCCAGCAGCTTGTCAGGGACAGGGGCCGATAACTATGGCTACACCTTC.

The J gene is TRBJ1-1, the V gene TRBV12-3 or TRBV12-4; no definite D call. The germline V and J ends were trimmed by 2 bases and 11 bases, with 12 bases remaining between them. The CDR3 is 12 amino acids. The CDR3 nucleotides read TGTGCCAGCAGTTTAACAACGAGCGGCGCTTTCTTT. Translation gives CASSLTTSGAFF.

J is TRBJ2-5 and V is TRBV19; D unresolved. This CDR3 contains 14 residues. Trimming cost V 5 bases and J 5 bases, with 15 bases left between them. CDR1 and CDR2 (germline): LNHDA, SQIVND (reference sequence). In DNA, the CDR3 is TGTGCCAGTAGTTCATGGGCCGAGGCGGAGACCCAGTACTTC. Its translation: CASSSWAEAETQYF.

A few counts support this clonotype. V usage is TRBV12-5 and J usage is TRBJ2-2; TRBD1 agrees at 12 bases. The CDR3 has 16 amino acids. With 6 bases clipped from V and 7 bases from J, the junction kept 9 bases outside the gene matches. Germline-derived CDR1 and CDR2 are LGHNT and FRNRAP. The CDR3 coding sequence is TGTGCTAGTGGGCAAACCGGGACAGGGGGCATCGGGGAGCTGTTTTTT. Protein product: CASGQTGTGGIGELFF.

V and J are TRBV5-1 and TRBJ1-1, with D perhaps matching TRBD1 (5 bases). The germline V and J ends were trimmed by 5 bases and 6 bases, with 14 bases remaining between them. The CDR3 length is 13 residues. Germline-derived CDR1 and CDR2 are SGHRS and YFSETQ. CDR3 loop: CASSATVFSEAFF. In nucleotides, the CDR3 is TGCGCCAGCAGTGCGACAGTCTTCTCTGAAGCTTTCTTT. Filled out from reference TRBV5-1 and TRBJ1-1, the complete variable domain reads KAGVTQTPRYLIKTRGQQVTLSCSPISGHRSVSWYQQTPGQGLQFLFEYFSETQRNKGNFPGRFSGRQFSNSRSEMNVSTLELGDSALYLCASSATVFSEAFFGQGTRLTVV.

This clonotype was recorded a few times. V usage is TRBV30 and J usage is TRBJ2-2, with D possibly matching TRBD1 (5 bases). With 0 bases removed from V and 7 bases from J, the gap between germline ends came to 9 bases. The germline CDR1 and CDR2 sequences are GTSNPN and SVGIG (reference sequence). This CDR3 comprises 13 residues. The CDR3 loop is CAWSVSRDGELFF. The CDR3 DNA reads as TGTGCCTGGAGTGTTTCCAGGGACGGGGAGCTGTTTTTT.

The chain is built from TRBV20-1 and TRBJ2-7, with 7 bases matching TRBD1. The V segment lost 1 base and the J segment 6 bases; nucleotides outside the gene matches: 6. CDR1 is DFQATT, CDR2 SNEGSKA, per germline (reference sequence). The CDR3 runs 13 residues. CDR3 nucleotide sequence: TGCAGTGCTAGAGGACAGGGATCTAGCGAGCAGTACTTC. Protein: CSARGQGSSEQYF.

The chain recombines TRBV10-3 with TRBJ1-2, with a tentative D call TRBD1 (5 bases). Germline V gives CDR1 ENHRY, CDR2 SYGVKD. Trimming stripped 8 bases from V and 0 bases from J, with 16 bases between. CDR3 length: 15 amino acids. CDR3 sequence: CAIAGPTEANYGYTF. The CDR3 nucleotides are TGTGCCATCGCGGGGCCCACTGAGGCTAACTATGGCTACACCTTC.

The V gene is TRBV19, the J gene TRBJ2-1; 8 bases map to TRBD2. CDR1 and CDR2 from the germline V gene are LNHDA and SQIVND (reference sequence). The CDR3 has 13 amino acids. The ends lost 8 bases at V and 3 bases at J; junction bases unmatched: 3. The CDR3 region has the DNA TGTGCCAGTTGTACTAGCGGCTACAATGAGCAGTTCTTC. Its protein is CASCTSGYNEQFF.

J is TRBJ1-1 and V is TRBV7-3; D gene uncertain. Trimming took off 2 bases at V and 5 bases at J, with 9 bases between the two ends. CDR1 is SGHTA and CDR2 is FQGTGA in the germline V gene. The CDR3 consists of 13 residues. CDR3 residues: CASSLLGPTEAFF. DNA of the CDR3: TGTGCCAGCAGCTTACTCGGCCCTACTGAAGCTTTCTTT.